This T cell receptor (beta chain) derives from a study of T cell repertoires in cytomegalovirus infection. TCRdb reprocessed the reads with MiXCR, giving one entry per CDR3 protein. The data show around 170,000 distinct CDR3 sequences, 17% seen once. Only a few counts were recorded for this clonotype. Sequencing was performed on CD8+ T cells from PBMCs. The TCR originated in a human donor in good health (CMV status not recorded). Some clones in this sample may be carry-over from other donors' samples.

CDR3 amino acids: CASSPQLNTEAFF. CDR3 DNA: TGCGCCAGCAGCCCTCAACTGAACACTGAAGCTTTCTTT. The J gene is TRBJ1-1, the V gene TRBV4-1; D is undetermined. V dropped 4 bases and J dropped 0 bases, with 6 bases sitting between them. Germline CDR1 reads MGHRA; CDR2 reads YSYEKL. The CDR3 is 13 amino acids.